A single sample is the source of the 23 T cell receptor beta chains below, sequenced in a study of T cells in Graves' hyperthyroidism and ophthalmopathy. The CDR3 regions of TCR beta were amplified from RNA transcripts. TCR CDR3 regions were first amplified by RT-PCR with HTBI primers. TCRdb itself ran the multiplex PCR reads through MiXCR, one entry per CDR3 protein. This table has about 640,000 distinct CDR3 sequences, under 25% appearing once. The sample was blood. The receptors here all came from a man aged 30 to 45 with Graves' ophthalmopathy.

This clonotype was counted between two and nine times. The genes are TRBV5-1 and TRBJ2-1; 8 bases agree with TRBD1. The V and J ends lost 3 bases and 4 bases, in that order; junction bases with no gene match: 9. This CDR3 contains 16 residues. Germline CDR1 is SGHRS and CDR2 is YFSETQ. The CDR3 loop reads CASSSVGTGIYNEQFF. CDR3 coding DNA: TGCGCCAGCAGCTCAGTCGGGACAGGAATATACAATGAGCAGTTCTTC.

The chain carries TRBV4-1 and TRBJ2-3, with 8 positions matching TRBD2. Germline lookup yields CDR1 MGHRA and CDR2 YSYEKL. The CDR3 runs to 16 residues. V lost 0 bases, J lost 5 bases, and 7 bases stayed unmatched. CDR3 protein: CASSQDREAGEDTQYF. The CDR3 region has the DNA TGCGCCAGCAGCCAAGATCGAGAAGCGGGAGAAGATACGCAGTATTTT.

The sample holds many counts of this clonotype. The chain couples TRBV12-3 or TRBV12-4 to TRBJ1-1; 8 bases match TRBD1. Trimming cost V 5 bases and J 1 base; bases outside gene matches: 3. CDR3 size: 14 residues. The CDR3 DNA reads TGTGCCAGCAGTCGGACAGGGCGGAACACTGAAGCTTTCTTT. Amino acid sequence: CASSRTGRNTEAFF.

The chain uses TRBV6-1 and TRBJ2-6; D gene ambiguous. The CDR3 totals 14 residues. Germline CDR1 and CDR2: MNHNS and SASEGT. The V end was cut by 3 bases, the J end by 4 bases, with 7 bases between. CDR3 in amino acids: CASSEGPGANVLTF. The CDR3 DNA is TGTGCCAGCAGTGAGGGTCCCGGGGCCAACGTCCTGACTTTC.

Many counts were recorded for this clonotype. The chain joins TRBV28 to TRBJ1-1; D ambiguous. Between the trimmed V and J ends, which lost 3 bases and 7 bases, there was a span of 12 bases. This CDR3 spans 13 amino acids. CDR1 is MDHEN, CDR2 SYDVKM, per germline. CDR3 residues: CASSLGPTVEAFF. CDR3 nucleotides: TGTGCCAGCAGTTTGGGCCCAACGGTTGAAGCTTTCTTT.

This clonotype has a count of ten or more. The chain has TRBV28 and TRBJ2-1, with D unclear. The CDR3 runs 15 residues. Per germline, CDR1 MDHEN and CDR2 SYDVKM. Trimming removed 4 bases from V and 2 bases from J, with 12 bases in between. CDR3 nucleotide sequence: TGTGCCAGCAGTTCCCTCAATGCCCCCTACAATGAGCAGTTCTTC. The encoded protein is CASSSLNAPYNEQFF.

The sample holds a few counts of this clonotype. For the CDR3, the DNA is TGCAGTGCTAGAGCGGGAGGAATGCTACGTAGCGAGCAGTACTTC. Amino acid sequence: CSARAGGMLRSEQYF. The rearrangement links TRBV20-1 to TRBJ2-7, with 7 bases fitting TRBD2. The CDR3 consists of 15 residues. Losses at the gene ends were 1 base for V and 6 bases for J; bases not matched to a gene: 12. Germline V gene sequence: CDR1 DFQATT, CDR2 SNEGSKA (reference sequence).

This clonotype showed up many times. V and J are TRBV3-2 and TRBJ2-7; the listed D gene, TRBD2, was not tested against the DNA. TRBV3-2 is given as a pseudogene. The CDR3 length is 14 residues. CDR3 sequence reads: CASIEGGSSYEQYF. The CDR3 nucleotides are TGTGCCAGCATCGAAGGAGGGTCCTCCTACGAGCAGTACTTC.

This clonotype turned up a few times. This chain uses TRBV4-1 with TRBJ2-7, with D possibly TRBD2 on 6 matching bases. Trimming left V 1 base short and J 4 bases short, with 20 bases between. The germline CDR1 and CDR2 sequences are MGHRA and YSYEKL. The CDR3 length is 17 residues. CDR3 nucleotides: TGCGCCAGCAGCCAAGTCCCACCTGGAGGGAGTACATACGAGCAGTACTTC. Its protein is CASSQVPPGGSTYEQYF.

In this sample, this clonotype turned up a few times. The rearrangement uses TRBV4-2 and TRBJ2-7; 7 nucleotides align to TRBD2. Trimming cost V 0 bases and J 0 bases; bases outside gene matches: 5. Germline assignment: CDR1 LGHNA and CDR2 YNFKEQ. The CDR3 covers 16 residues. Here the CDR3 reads CASSQEPRGSSYEQYF. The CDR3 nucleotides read TGTGCCAGCAGCCAAGAACCCCGCGGGAGCTCCTACGAGCAGTACTTC.

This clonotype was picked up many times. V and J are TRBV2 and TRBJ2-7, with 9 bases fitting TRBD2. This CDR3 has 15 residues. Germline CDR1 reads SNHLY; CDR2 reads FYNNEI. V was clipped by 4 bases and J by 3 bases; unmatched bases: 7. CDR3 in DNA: TGTGCCAGCAGTGGGGCGGGAGGGCCCATCTACGAGCAGTACTTC. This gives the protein CASSGAGGPIYEQYF.

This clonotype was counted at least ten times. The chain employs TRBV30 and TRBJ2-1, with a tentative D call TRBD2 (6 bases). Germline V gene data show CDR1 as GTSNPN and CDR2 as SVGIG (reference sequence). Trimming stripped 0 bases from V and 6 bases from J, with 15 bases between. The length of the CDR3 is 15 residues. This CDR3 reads CAWSVHVGRSNEQFF. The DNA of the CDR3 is TGTGCCTGGAGTGTACATGTCGGGAGAAGCAATGAGCAGTTCTTC.

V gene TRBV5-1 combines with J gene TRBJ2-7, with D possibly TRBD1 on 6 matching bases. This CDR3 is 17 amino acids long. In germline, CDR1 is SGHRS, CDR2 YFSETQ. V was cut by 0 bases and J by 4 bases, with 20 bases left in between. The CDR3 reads CASSLGADTGNRYEQYF. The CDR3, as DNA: TGCGCCAGCAGCTTGGGAGCAGATACAGGGAACAGATACGAGCAGTACTTC.

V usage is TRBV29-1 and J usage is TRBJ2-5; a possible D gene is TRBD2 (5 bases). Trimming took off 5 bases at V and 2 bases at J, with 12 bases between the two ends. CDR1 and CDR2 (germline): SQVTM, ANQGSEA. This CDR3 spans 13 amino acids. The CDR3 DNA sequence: TGCAGCGTTAGAGGGCGTCAGCAAGAGACCCAGTACTTC. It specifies CSVRGRQQETQYF. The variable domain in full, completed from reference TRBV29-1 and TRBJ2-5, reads SAVISQKPSRDICQRGTSLTIQCQVDSQVTMMFWYRQQPGQSLTLIATANQGSEATYESGFVIDKFPISRPNLTFSTLTVSNMSPEDSSIYLCSVRGRQQETQYFGPGTRLLVL.

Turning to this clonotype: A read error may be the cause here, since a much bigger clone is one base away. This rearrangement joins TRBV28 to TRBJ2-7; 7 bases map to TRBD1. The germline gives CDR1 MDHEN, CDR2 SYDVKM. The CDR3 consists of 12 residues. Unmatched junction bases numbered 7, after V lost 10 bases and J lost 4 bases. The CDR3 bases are TGTGCCACGGCGACAGGGACGTACGAGCAGTACTTC. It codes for CATATGTYEQYF.

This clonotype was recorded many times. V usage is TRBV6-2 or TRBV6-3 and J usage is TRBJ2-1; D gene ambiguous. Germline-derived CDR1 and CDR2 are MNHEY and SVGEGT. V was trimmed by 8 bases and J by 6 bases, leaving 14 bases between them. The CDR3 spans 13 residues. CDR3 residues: CASLGPYSNEQFF. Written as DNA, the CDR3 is TGTGCCAGCCTCGGACCTTACTCCAATGAGCAGTTCTTC.

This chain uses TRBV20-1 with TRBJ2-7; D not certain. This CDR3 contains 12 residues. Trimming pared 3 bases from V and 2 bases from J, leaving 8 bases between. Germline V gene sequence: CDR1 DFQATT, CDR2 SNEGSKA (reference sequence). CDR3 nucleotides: TGCAGTGCTAGTGGGGAAACCTACGAGCAGTACTTC. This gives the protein CSASGETYEQYF.

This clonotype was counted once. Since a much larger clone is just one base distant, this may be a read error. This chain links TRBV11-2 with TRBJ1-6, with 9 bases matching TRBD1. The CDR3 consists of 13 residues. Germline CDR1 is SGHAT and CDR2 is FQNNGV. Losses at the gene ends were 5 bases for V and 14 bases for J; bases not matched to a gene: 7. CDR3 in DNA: TGTGCCAGCAGCGGAGACAGGGGGTCATCCCTCCACTTT. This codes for CASSGDRGSSLHF.

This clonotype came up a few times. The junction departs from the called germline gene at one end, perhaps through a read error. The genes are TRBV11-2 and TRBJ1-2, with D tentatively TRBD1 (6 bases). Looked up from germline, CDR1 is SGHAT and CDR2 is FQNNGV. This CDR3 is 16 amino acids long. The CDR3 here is CASSQPRGGRAYGYTF. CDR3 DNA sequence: TGCGCCAGCAGCCAACCCCGGGGGGGGCGCGCCTATGGCTACACCTTC.

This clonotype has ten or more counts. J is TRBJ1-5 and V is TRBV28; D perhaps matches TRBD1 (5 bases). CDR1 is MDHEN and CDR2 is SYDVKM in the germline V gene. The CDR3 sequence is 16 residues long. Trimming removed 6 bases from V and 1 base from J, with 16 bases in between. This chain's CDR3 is CASRDVDIVSNQPQHF. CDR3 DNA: TGTGCCAGCAGGGACGTGGACATAGTGAGCAATCAGCCCCAGCATTTT.

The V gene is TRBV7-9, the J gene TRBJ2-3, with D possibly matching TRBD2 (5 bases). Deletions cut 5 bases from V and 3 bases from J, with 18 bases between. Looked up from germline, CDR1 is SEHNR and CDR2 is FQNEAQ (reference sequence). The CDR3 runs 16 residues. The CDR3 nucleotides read TGTGCCAGCAGCAATGGAAGCGGAGCGAGAACAGATACGCAGTATTTT. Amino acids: CASSNGSGARTDTQYF. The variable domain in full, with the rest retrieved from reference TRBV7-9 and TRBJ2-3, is DTGVSQNPRHKITKRGQNVTFRCDPISEHNRLYWYRQTLGQGPEFLTYFQNEAQLEKSRLLSDRFSAERPKGSFSTLEIQRTEQGDSAMYLCASSNGSGARTDTQYFGPGTRLTVL.

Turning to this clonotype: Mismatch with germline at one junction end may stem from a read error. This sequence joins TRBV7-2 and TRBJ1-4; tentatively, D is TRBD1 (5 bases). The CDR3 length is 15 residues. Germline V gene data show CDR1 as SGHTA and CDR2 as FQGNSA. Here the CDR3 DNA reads TGCGCCAGCAGCCAAGAAGTGTTGGGGGGAGAAAAACTGTTTTTT. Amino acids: CASSQEVLGGEKLFF.

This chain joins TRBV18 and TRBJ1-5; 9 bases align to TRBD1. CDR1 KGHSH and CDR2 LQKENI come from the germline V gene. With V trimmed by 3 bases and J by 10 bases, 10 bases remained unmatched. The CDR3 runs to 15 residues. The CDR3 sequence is CASSPRGTGQEPQHF. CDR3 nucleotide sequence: TGTGCCAGCTCACCGAGAGGGACAGGGCAAGAACCCCAGCATTTT.